Following are 5 T cell receptor beta chains from one sample sequenced in a study of early T cells in non-severe SARS-CoV-2 infection. TCRdb ran MiXCR on the 5' RACE reads and lists one entry per CDR3 protein. The profile shows approximately 47,000 distinct CDR3 sequences, 9.4% of them singletons. Sequenced here: whole blood, sampled at baseline. The origin of the receptors is an adult who was a healthcare worker with PCR-confirmed SARS-CoV-2 infection or an uninfected control (not recorded which).

The chain employs TRBV11-2 and TRBJ2-1; 9 bases are a match to TRBD2. J gave up 5 bases and V 2 bases, and 4 bases lay outside the gene matches. Germline CDR1 SGHAT, CDR2 FQNNGV. CDR3 length: 15 residues. The CDR3 region has the DNA TGTGCCAGCAGCTTACGACTAGCGGAGGACAATGAGCAGTTCTTC. Amino acids: CASSLRLAEDNEQFF.

Ten or more counts support this clonotype. This chain connects TRBV28 to TRBJ1-2; a weak D match, TRBD1 (5 bases). CDR3 length: 14 amino acids. V lost 5 bases to trimming and J lost 4 bases, with 14 bases between them. Germline V CDR1 and CDR2: MDHEN, SYDVKM. CDR3: CASSSPGRSYGYTF. CDR3 DNA sequence: TGTGCCAGCAGTAGCCCGGGACGGAGCTATGGCTACACCTTC.

To note about this clonotype: A junction boundary mismatches the germline segment, possibly from a read error. The chain couples TRBV7-7 to TRBJ2-7; no firm D call. The CDR3 extends over 14 amino acids. Germline V gives CDR1 SSHAT, CDR2 FNYEAQ (reference sequence). The CDR3 DNA sequence: TGTGCTAGCAGCTTATCCGACAACTCCTACGAGCAGTACTTC. This gives the protein CASSLSDNSYEQYF. Using reference TRBV7-7 and TRBJ2-7 for the parts outside the CDR3, the full variable domain is GAGVSQSPRYKVTKRGQDVTLRCDPISSHATLYWYQQALGQGPEFLTYFNYEAQPDKSGLPSDRFSAERPEGSISTLTIQRTEQRDSAMYRCASSLSDNSYEQYFGPGTRLTVT.

The sample holds a few counts of this clonotype. The chain employs TRBV11-2 and TRBJ2-1; D may be TRBD1 (5 bases). CDR1 SGHAT and CDR2 FQNNGV come from the germline V gene. This CDR3 has 13 residues. With 3 bases removed from V and 6 bases from J, the gap between germline ends came to 9 bases. CDR3 bases: TGTGCCAGCAGCTTGGGGCAAAGCAATGAGCAGTTCTTC. Translating it yields CASSLGQSNEQFF.

J is TRBJ2-7 and V is TRBV29-1; D is ambiguous. V gave up 5 bases and J gave up 3 bases, with 8 bases separating them. CDR3 length equals 11 residues. Germline CDR1 is SQVTM and CDR2 is ANQGSEA. The CDR3 protein is CSVQTDYEQYF. CDR3 coding DNA: TGCAGCGTTCAGACGGACTACGAGCAGTACTTC.